This T cell receptor (beta chain) was profiled in a study of OX40 agonist ivuxolimab in advanced cancers. Study context: Ivuxolimab is an agonistic anti-OX40 (CD134) antibody, and patients were treated with it. Three partial responders included one hepatocellular carcinoma patient and two cutaneous melanoma patients.

Sequencing used immunoSEQ multiplex PCR; TCRdb keeps in-frame clones, though not all of them. The sample has 50,000 to 60,000 clones; about 90% are singletons. Concerning this clone itself: Its target is not known.

V lost 1 base, J lost 5 bases, and 10 bases lay in between. The germline CDR1 and CDR2 sequences are SGHTS and YDEGEE. This CDR3 has 13 amino acids. Regarding the study as a whole: Blood T cells, both CD4+ and CD8+, expanded clonally by week 6 at 0.1 to 3.0 mg/kg.

V and J are TRBV5-8 and TRBJ2-7; maybe TRBD1 (6 bases). This clonotype was sampled from an adult with an advanced solid tumor such as melanoma, head and neck, liver or kidney cancer. Sequenced here: CD4+ or CD8+ T cells sorted from blood, sampled in a trial of the OX40 agonist ivuxolimab. The CDR3 here is CASSLSGVNEQYF. The DNA for the CDR3 is TGTGCCAGCAGCTTGTCAGGGGTCAACGAGCAGTACTTC.